The 24 T cell receptor beta chains listed next were all sequenced from one sample in a study of cytomegalovirus exposure and HLA in healthy donors (dated by TCRdb to the late 2010s). The receptor library was made with the immunoSEQ multiplex PCR assay. For the multiplex PCR, a mixture combining 60 forward primers for TCR Vbeta segments and 13 reverse primers for TCR Jbeta segments was used. TCRdb stores this immuneACCESS table with in-frame sequences only. Part of the clones is absent; in the studies checked, under half of the shortfall reflects unresolved V genes, and no reason is known for the rest. This sample has under 200,000 clones in its table, and 75% of those were observed once. About 2.7% of the sample comes from the top ten. The sequenced sample consisted of PBMCs. Source of these receptors: a woman aged 50 to 60 in good health and CMV-seropositive.

The rearrangement links TRBV6-6 to TRBJ2-7; 8 bases fit TRBD1. Germline CDR1 MNHNY, CDR2 SVGAGI (reference sequence). With 0 bases clipped from V and 5 bases from J, the junction kept 9 bases outside the gene matches. The CDR3 has 16 amino acids. This chain's CDR3 is CASSYSGQGAFNEQYF. The CDR3 region has the DNA TGTGCCAGCAGTTACTCCGGGCAGGGGGCTTTCAACGAGCAGTACTTC.

The genes are TRBV7-9 and TRBJ1-1; D is undetermined. This CDR3 has 14 residues. Germline CDR1 reads SEHNR; CDR2 reads FQNEAQ (reference sequence). The V and J ends lost 1 base and 10 bases respectively, with 16 bases between them. The CDR3 coding sequence is TGTGCCAGCAGCTTAGATCGGGTTGGCGTGAGAGCTTTCTTT. Encoded protein: CASSLDRVGVRAFF.

The genes are TRBV11-2 and TRBJ1-1; D ambiguous. CDR1 and CDR2 (germline): SGHAT, FQNNGV. The CDR3 has 14 residues. V lost 7 bases to trimming and J lost 1 base, with 13 bases between them. The DNA of the CDR3 is TGTGCCAGCACCACGTATGGGCAGAACACTGAAGCTTTCTTT. Translating it yields CASTTYGQNTEAFF.

The chain uses TRBV5-4 and TRBJ1-4; TRBD1 aligns across 10 bases. The CDR3 contains 19 residues. Unmatched junction bases numbered 16, after V lost 0 bases and J lost 8 bases. In germline, CDR1 is SGHNT, CDR2 YYREEE (reference sequence). The CDR3 DNA reads as TGTGCCAGCAGCTTGGGGGGTCGGGGACAGGGGCCTTACTCCGAAAAACTGTTTTTT. This sequence encodes CASSLGGRGQGPYSEKLFF.

The V gene is TRBV9, the J gene TRBJ2-3, with 12 bases lining up with TRBD2. Germline CDR1 reads SGDLS; CDR2 reads YYNGEE. V lost 0 bases, J lost 6 bases, and 8 bases stayed unmatched. This CDR3 has 17 amino acids. The CDR3 coding sequence is TGTGCCAGCAGCGTAGGGTCCCTAGCGGGGGGGCTGGATACGCAGTATTTT. Its protein is CASSVGSLAGGLDTQYF. Full variable domain (remainder filled in from reference TRBV9 and TRBJ2-3): DSGVTQTPKHLITATGQRVTLRCSPRSGDLSVYWYQQSLDQGLQFLIQYYNGEERAKGNILERFSAQQFPDLHSELNLSSLELGDSALYFCASSVGSLAGGLDTQYFGPGTRLTVL.

V gene TRBV19 combines with J gene TRBJ1-1; 7 bases are a match to TRBD1. There are 15 residues in the CDR3. After removal of 6 bases from V and 3 bases from J, the junction contained 10 bases not matched to a gene. Germline CDR1 reads LNHDA; CDR2 reads SQIVND (reference sequence). For the CDR3, the DNA is TGTGCCAGTAGCCCGGGGCCCCAGGGGGACACTGAAGCTTTCTTT. This sequence encodes CASSPGPQGDTEAFF.

This sequence joins TRBV27 and TRBJ1-4, with unresolved D. CDR1 is MNHEY, CDR2 SMNVEV, per germline (reference sequence). This CDR3 has 16 amino acids. The ends were cut back, 3 bases at V and 1 base at J, with 12 bases in the middle. The CDR3 sequence: CASSFNGGGTNEKLFF. CDR3 DNA sequence: TGTGCCAGCAGTTTTAACGGAGGAGGAACTAATGAAAAACTGTTTTTT.

The rearrangement links TRBV6-1 to TRBJ1-2; 7 positions agree with TRBD1. This CDR3 spans 15 amino acids. Germline CDR1 reads MNHNS; CDR2 reads SASEGT. V lost 4 bases and J lost 3; bases outside the gene matches: 8. In DNA form, the CDR3 reads TGTGCCAGCAGTGTTCGGACAGGACCATACTATGGCTACACCTTC. This sequence encodes CASSVRTGPYYGYTF.

This clone was detected once. CDR3 region: CASSLSLAREQYF. The CDR3 region has the DNA TGTGCCAGCAGCTTAAGCCTAGCACGCGAGCAGTACTTC. This rearrangement joins TRBV7-6 to TRBJ2-7, with D maybe TRBD2 (5 bases). The CDR3 spans 13 residues. The germline CDR1 and CDR2 sequences are SGHVS and FNYEAQ. The V end lost 2 bases, the J end lost 6 bases, and 11 bases lay between the germline ends.

The chain links TRBV19 to TRBJ2-2; TRBD1 agrees at 7 bases. This CDR3 has 16 residues. The germline gives CDR1 LNHDA, CDR2 SQIVND (reference sequence). The ends lost 6 bases at V and 2 bases at J; junction bases unmatched: 9. CDR3 in amino acids: CASSIVNRGNTGELFF. The CDR3 DNA follows: TGTGCCAGTAGCATCGTTAACAGGGGCAACACCGGGGAGCTGTTTTTT. Supplemented by reference TRBV19 and TRBJ2-2, the full variable domain reads DGGITQSPKYLFRKEGQNVTLSCEQNLNHDAMYWYRQDPGQGLRLIYYSQIVNDFQKGDIAEGYSVSREKKESFPLTVTSAQKNPTAFYLCASSIVNRGNTGELFFGEGSRLTVL.

J is TRBJ2-7 and V is TRBV5-1; 8 bases align to TRBD1. Germline CDR1 reads SGHRS; CDR2 reads YFSETQ. The CDR3 covers 16 residues. The junction had 10 bases not matched to a gene; V was cut back by 3 bases and J by 2 bases. The CDR3 sequence is CASSYDLGTGTYEQYF. The DNA of the CDR3 is TGCGCCAGCAGCTATGACCTGGGGACAGGAACCTACGAGCAGTACTTC.

This clone was observed once. The genes are TRBV29-1 and TRBJ1-4; TRBD1 aligns across 9 bases. Germline V gene data show CDR1 as SQVTM and CDR2 as ANQGSEA. After removal of 7 bases from V and 8 bases from J, the junction contained 26 bases not matched to a gene. The CDR3 contains 19 residues. CDR3 DNA: TGCAGCGCGCAGATGGGACAGGGTCCGGTTACCGGAGGACTCGAAAAACTGTTTTTT. This sequence encodes CSAQMGQGPVTGGLEKLFF.

This chain joins TRBV7-9 and TRBJ1-2; 9 bases agree with TRBD1. The J segment lost 6 bases and the V segment lost 5 bases, leaving 10 bases of the junction unmatched. Germline CDR1 is SEHNR and CDR2 is FQNEAQ (reference sequence). The CDR3 is made up of 15 amino acids. CDR3 nucleotide sequence: TGTGCCAGCAGCCCGCGTACAGGGGGCGGGAATGGCTACACCTTC. Protein sequence: CASSPRTGGGNGYTF.

This chain uses TRBV5-4 with TRBJ2-7; 13 nucleotides agree with TRBD2. The germline V gene encodes CDR1 SGHNT and CDR2 YYREEE (reference sequence). The CDR3 has 15 residues. Losses at the gene ends were 4 bases for V and 2 bases for J; bases not matched to a gene: 3. DNA of the CDR3: TGTGCCAGCAGCGGGGGACTAGCGGGGCCCTACGAGCAGTACTTC. Amino acid sequence: CASSGGLAGPYEQYF.

The V gene is TRBV30, the J gene TRBJ2-7, with 10 nucleotides matching TRBD1. The junction had 9 bases not matched to a gene; V was cut back by 2 bases and J by 5 bases. Germline V gene lookup returns CDR1 GTSNPN and CDR2 SVGIG (reference sequence). The CDR3 spans 15 residues. The chain's CDR3 is CAWSFRAGQGNEQYF. The DNA of the CDR3 is TGTGCCTGGAGTTTCCGGGCGGGACAGGGGAACGAGCAGTACTTC.

The chain links TRBV28 to TRBJ1-2, with 10 bases lining up with TRBD1. The V and J ends lost 4 bases and 7 bases, in that order; junction bases with no gene match: 9. Germline-derived CDR1 and CDR2 are MDHEN and SYDVKM. This CDR3 has 15 residues. CDR3: CASSSGQGPPCGYTF. CDR3 nucleotides: TGTGCCAGCAGTTCGGGACAGGGGCCCCCATGTGGCTACACCTTC.

This clone came up once. This chain uses TRBV27 with TRBJ1-6; D perhaps matches TRBD1 (5 bases). V lost 3 bases, J lost 2 bases, and 5 bases lay in between. Germline V lookup: CDR1 MNHEY, CDR2 SMNVEV (reference sequence). This CDR3 is built from 14 residues. The CDR3 coding sequence is TGTGCCAGCAGTTTGGGGCCCTATAATTCACCCCTCCACTTT. Its translation is CASSLGPYNSPLHF.

The V and J genes are TRBV27 and TRBJ2-7; D is unclear. V lost 6 bases, J lost 0 bases, and 12 bases lay in between. The germline gives CDR1 MNHEY, CDR2 SMNVEV (reference sequence). The CDR3 is 14 amino acids. CDR3 in DNA: TGTGCCAGCAGCTCCACCGCACTCTCCTACGAGCAGTACTTC. This gives the protein CASSSTALSYEQYF.

This chain connects TRBV2 to TRBJ2-7; D unclear. V lost 5 bases, J lost 2 bases, and 7 bases lay in between. This CDR3 has 12 residues. From germline, CDR1 is SNHLY and CDR2 FYNNEI. The DNA for the CDR3 is TGTGCCAGCAGTCCCCCCACCTACGAGCAGTACTTC. Translated, it gives CASSPPTYEQYF.

This chain joins TRBV9 and TRBJ1-4; the D gene is possibly TRBD1 (6 bases). This CDR3 has 17 residues. Germline CDR1 reads SGDLS; CDR2 reads YYNGEE. With 4 bases removed from V and 0 bases from J, the gap between germline ends came to 16 bases. In DNA, the CDR3 is TGTGCCAGCAGCCGGGAGGGGGGCTGGGCAACTAATGAAAAACTGTTTTTT. Translated, it gives CASSREGGWATNEKLFF. The whole variable domain, remainder taken from reference TRBV9 and TRBJ1-4, is DSGVTQTPKHLITATGQRVTLRCSPRSGDLSVYWYQQSLDQGLQFLIQYYNGEERAKGNILERFSAQQFPDLHSELNLSSLELGDSALYFCASSREGGWATNEKLFFGSGTQLSVL.

V is TRBV28 and J is TRBJ2-3; tentatively, D is TRBD2 (5 bases). V lost 7 bases, J lost 2 bases, and 10 bases lay in between. The CDR3 sequence is 13 residues long. Germline CDR1 is MDHEN and CDR2 is SYDVKM. In nucleotides, the CDR3 is TGTGCCAGCACAACGGGAATCACAGATACGCAGTATTTT. The encoded protein is CASTTGITDTQYF.

The rearrangement links TRBV7-6 to TRBJ2-1, with 12 nucleotides matching TRBD2. This CDR3 contains 15 residues. The V segment lost 2 bases and the J segment 8 bases; nucleotides outside the gene matches: 4. CDR1 and CDR2 from the germline V gene are SGHVS and FNYEAQ. The chain's CDR3 is CASSLFASGGDEQFF. For the CDR3, the DNA is TGTGCCAGCAGCTTATTCGCTAGCGGGGGGGATGAGCAGTTCTTC.

The gene calls are TRBV14 and TRBJ2-5, with no clear D. Germline loops: CDR1 SGHDN, CDR2 FVKESK. V lost 4 bases and J lost 5, with 14 bases in between. This CDR3 spans 14 amino acids. In DNA form, the CDR3 reads TGTGCCAGCAGCCCCCTCCTCACCTACGAGACCCAGTACTTC. It translates to CASSPLLTYETQYF.

The genes are TRBV12-1 and TRBJ1-1; the listed D gene, TRBD1, was not tested against the DNA. TRBV12-1 is a pseudogene locus. The CDR3 is 16 amino acids. The CDR3 sequence is CASSYKTTGVNTEAFF. The CDR3 DNA reads as TGTGCCAGCAGCTACAAAACTACAGGGGTGAACACTGAAGCTTTCTTT.